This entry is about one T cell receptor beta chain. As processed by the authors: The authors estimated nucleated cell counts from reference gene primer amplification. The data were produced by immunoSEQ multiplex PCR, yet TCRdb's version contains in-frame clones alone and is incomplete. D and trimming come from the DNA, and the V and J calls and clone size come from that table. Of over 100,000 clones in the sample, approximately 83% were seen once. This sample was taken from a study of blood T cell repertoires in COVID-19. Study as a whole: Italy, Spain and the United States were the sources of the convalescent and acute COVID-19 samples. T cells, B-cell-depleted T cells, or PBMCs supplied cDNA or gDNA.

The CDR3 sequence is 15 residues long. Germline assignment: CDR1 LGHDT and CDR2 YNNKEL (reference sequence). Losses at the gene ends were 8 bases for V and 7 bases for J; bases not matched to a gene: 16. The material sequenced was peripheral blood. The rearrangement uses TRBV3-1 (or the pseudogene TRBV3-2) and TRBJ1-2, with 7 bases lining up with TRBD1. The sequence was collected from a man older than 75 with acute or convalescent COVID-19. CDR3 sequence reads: CASQASRKQGPGYTF. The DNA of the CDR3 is TGTGCCAGCCAAGCCTCTCGCAAACAGGGGCCTGGCTACACCTTC.